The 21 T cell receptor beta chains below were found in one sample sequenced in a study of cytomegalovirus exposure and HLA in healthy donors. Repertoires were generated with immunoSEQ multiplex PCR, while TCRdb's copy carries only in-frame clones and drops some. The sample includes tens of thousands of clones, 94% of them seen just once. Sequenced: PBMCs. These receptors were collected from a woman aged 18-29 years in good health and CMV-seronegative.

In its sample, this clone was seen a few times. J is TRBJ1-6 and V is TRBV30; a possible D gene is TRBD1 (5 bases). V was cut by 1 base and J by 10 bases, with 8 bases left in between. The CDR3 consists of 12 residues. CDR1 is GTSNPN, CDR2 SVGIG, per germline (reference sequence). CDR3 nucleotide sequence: TGTGCCTGGAGTGGGGGGGTGTCACCCCTCCACTTT. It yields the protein CAWSGGVSPLHF.

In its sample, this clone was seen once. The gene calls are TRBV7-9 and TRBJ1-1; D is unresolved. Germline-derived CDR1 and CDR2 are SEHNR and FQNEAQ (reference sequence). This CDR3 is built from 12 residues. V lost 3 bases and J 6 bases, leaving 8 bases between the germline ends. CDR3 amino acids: CASSFEGAEAFF. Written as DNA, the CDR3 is TGTGCCAGCAGCTTCGAGGGAGCTGAAGCTTTCTTT.

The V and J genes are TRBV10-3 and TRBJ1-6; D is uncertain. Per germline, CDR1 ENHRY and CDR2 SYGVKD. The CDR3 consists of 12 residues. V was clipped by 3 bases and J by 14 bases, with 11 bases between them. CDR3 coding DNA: TGTGCCATCAGTGATGGGCTTCGGTCCCTCCACTTT. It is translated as CAISDGLRSLHF.

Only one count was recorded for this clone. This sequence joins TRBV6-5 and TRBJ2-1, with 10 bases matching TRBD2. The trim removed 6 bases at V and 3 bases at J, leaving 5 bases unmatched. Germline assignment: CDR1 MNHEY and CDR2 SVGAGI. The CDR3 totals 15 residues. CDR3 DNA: TGTGCCAGCAGGCTAGCGGGAGTGGGCTACAATGAGCAGTTCTTC. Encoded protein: CASRLAGVGYNEQFF.

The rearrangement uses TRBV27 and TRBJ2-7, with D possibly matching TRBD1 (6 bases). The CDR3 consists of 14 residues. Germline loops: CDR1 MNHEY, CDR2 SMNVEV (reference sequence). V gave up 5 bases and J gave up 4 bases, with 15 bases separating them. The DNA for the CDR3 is TGTGCCAGCAGTACTCCGGACAGCAAATACGAGCAGTACTTC. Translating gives CASSTPDSKYEQYF.

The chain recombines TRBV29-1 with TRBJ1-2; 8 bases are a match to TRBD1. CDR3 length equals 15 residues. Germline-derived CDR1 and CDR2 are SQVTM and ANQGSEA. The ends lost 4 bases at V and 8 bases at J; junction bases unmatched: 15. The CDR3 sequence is CSVAGTGSFTRGYTF. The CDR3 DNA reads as TGCAGCGTTGCGGGGACAGGTTCTTTTACTCGAGGCTACACCTTC.

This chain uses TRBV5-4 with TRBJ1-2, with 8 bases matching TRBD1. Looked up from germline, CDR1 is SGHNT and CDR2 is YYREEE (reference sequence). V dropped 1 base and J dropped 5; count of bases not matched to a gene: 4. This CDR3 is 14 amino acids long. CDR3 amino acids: CASSLPTGDYGYTF. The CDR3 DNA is TGTGCCAGCAGCTTGCCGACAGGGGATTATGGCTACACCTTC.

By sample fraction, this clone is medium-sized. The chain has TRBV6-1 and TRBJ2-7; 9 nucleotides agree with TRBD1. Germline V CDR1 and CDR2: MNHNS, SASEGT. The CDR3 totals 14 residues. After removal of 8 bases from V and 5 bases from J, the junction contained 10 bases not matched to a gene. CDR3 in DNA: TGTGCCAGCGAGGAAAGGGGACAGGGTGACGAGCAGTACTTC. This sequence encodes CASEERGQGDEQYF.

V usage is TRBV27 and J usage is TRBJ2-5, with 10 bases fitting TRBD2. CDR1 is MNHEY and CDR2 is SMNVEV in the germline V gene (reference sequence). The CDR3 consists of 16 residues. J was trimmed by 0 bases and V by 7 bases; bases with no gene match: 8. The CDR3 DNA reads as TGTGCCAGCAAAACCCTAGCGGGAGTAAACCAAGAGACCCAGTACTTC. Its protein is CASKTLAGVNQETQYF.

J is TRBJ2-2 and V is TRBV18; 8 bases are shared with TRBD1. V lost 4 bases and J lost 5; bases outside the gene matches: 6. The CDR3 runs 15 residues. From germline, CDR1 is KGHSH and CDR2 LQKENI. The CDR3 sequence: CASSRDRRSTGELFF. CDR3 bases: TGTGCCAGCTCACGGGACAGGAGGTCAACCGGGGAGCTGTTTTTT.

CDR3 sequence reads: CASSEIAEQYF. The CDR3 nucleotides are TGTGCCAGCAGTGAAATTGCGGAGCAGTACTTC. This chain uses TRBV6-1 with TRBJ2-7; D call uncertain. The V and J ends lost 2 bases and 7 bases respectively, with 6 bases between them. The CDR3 length is 11 residues. The germline V gene encodes CDR1 MNHNS and CDR2 SASEGT.

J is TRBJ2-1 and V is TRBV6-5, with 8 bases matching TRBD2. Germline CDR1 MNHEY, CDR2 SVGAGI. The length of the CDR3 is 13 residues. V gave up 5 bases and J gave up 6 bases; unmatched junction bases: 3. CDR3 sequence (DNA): TGTGCCAGCAGTAACGGGGGGGGCAATGAGCAGTTCTTC. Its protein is CASSNGGGNEQFF.

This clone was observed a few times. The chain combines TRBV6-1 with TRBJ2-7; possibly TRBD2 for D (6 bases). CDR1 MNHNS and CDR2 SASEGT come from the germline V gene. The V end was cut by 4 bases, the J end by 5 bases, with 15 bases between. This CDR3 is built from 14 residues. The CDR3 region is CASSASSEGHEQYF. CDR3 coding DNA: TGTGCCAGCAGTGCTTCGTCGGAGGGACACGAGCAGTACTTC.

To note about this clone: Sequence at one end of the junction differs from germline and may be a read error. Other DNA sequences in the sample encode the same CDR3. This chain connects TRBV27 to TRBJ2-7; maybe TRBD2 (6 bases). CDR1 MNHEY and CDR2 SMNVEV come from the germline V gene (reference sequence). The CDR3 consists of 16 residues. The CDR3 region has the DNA TGTGCCAGCAGTTTATCGCCCGGGGGACTGGCCTATGAGCAGTACTTC. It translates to CASSLSPGGLAYEQYF.

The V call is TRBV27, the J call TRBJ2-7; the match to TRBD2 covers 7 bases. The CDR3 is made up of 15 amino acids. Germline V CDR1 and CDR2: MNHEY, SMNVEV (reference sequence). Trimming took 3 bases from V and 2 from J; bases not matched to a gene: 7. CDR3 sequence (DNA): TGTGCCAGCAGTTTTTCGGCTAGCGGCGCCTACGAGCAGTACTTC. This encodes CASSFSASGAYEQYF.

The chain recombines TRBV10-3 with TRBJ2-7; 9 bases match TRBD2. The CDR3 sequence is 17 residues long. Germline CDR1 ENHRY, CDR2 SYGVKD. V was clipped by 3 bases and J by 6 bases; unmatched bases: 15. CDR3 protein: CAISDSGLAKIGFEQYF. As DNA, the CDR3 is TGTGCCATCAGTGATTCCGGACTAGCGAAAATCGGCTTCGAGCAGTACTTC.

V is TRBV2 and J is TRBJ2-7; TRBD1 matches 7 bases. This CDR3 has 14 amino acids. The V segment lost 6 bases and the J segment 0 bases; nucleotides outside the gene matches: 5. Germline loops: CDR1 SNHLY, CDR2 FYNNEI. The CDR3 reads CASRPDRSSYEQYF. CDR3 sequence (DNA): TGTGCCAGCAGGCCGGACAGGAGCTCCTACGAGCAGTACTTC.

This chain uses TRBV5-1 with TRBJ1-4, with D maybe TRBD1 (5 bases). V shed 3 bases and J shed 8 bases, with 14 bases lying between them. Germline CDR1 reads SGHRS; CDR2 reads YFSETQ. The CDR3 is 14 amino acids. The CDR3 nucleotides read TGCGCCAGCAGCTCGCTTGGATCAGGGGAAAAACTGTTTTTT. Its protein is CASSSLGSGEKLFF.

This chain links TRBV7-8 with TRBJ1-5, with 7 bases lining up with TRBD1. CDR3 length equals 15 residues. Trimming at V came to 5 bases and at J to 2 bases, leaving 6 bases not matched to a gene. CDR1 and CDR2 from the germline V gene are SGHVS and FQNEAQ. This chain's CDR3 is CASSHRGQGNQPQHF. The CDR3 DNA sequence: TGTGCCAGCAGCCACAGGGGACAAGGCAATCAGCCCCAGCATTTT.

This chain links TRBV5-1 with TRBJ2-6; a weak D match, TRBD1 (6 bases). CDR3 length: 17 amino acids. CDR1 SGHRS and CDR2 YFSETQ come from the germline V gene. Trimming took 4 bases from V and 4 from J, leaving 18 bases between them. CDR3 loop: CASSLQGQSSGANVLTF. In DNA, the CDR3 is TGCGCCAGCAGCCTACAGGGCCAATCCTCGGGGGCCAACGTCCTGACTTTC.

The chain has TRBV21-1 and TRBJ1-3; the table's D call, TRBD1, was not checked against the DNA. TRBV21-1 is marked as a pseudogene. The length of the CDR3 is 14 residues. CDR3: CASSRAYSGNTIYF. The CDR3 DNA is TGTGCCAGCAGCAGGGCGTACTCTGGAAACACCATATATTTT.